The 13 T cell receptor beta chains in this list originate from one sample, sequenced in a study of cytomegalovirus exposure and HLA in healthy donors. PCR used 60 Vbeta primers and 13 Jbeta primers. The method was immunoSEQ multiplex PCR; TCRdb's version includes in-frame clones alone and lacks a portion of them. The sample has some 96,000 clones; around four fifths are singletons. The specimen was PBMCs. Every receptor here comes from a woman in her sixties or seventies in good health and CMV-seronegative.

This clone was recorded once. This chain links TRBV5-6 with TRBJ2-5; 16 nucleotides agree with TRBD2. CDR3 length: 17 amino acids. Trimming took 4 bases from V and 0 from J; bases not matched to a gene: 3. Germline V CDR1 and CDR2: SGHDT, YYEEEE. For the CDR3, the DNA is TGTGCCAGCAGCACCGGGACTAGCGGGAGGGACCAAGAGACCCAGTACTTC. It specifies CASSTGTSGRDQETQYF. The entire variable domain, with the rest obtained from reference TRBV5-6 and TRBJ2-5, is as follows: DAGVTQSPTHLIKTRGQQVTLRCSPKSGHDTVSWYQQALGQGPQFIFQYYEEEERQRGNFPDRFSGHQFPNYSSELNVNALLLGDSALYLCASSTGTSGRDQETQYFGPGTRLLVL.

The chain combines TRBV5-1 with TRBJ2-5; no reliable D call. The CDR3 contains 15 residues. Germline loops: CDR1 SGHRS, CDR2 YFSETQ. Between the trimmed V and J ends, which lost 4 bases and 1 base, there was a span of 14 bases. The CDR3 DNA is TGCGCCAGCAGCACCCGCCCGGGTTCCCAAGAGACCCAGTACTTC. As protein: CASSTRPGSQETQYF.

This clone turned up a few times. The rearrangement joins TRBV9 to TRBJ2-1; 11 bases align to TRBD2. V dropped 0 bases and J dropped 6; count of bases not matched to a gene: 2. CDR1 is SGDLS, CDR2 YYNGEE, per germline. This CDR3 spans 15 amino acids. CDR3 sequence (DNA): TGTGCCAGCAGCGTAGGACTAGCGGGGTTCAATGAGCAGTTCTTC. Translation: CASSVGLAGFNEQFF.

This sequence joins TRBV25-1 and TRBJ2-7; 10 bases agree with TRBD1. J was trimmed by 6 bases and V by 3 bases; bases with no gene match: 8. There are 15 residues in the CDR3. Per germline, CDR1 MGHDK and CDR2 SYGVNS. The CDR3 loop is CASSDGQGVFSEQYF. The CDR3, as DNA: TGTGCCAGCAGTGATGGACAGGGGGTTTTCTCCGAGCAGTACTTC.

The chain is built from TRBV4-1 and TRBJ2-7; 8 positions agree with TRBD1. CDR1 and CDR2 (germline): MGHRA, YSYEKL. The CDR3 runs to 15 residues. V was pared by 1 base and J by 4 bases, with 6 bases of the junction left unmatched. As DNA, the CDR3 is TGCGCCAGCAGCCAAGGCGGGCAGGGGGCTTACGAGCAGTACTTC. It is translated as CASSQGGQGAYEQYF.

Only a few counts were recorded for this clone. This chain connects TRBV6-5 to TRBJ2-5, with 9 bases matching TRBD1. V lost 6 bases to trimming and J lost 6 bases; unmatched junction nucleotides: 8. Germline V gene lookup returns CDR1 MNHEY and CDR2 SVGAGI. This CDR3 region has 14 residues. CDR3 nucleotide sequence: TGTGCCAGCAGATCACAACAGGGGGCACAGACCCAGTACTTC. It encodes CASRSQQGAQTQYF.

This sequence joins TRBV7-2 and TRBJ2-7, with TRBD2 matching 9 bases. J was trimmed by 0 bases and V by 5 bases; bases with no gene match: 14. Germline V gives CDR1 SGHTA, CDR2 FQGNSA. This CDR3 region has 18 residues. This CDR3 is CASSASHLAGGPSYEQYF. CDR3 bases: TGTGCCAGCAGCGCCTCCCATCTTGCGGGAGGGCCCTCCTACGAGCAGTACTTC.

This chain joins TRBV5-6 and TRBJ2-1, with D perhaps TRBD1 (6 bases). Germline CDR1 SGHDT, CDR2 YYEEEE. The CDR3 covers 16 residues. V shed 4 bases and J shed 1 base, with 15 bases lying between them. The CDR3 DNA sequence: TGTGCCAGCAGCGCAAACAGGGTTTCATCCTACAATGAGCAGTTCTTC. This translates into CASSANRVSSYNEQFF. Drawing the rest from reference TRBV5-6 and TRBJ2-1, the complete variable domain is DAGVTQSPTHLIKTRGQQVTLRCSPKSGHDTVSWYQQALGQGPQFIFQYYEEEERQRGNFPDRFSGHQFPNYSSELNVNALLLGDSALYLCASSANRVSSYNEQFFGPGTRLTVL.

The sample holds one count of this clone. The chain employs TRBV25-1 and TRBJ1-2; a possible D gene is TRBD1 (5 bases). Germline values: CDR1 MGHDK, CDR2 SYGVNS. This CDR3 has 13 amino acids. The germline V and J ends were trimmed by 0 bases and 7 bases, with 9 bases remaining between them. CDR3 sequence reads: CASSEYIGGGYTF. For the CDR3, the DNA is TGTGCCAGCAGTGAATATATCGGGGGTGGCTACACCTTC.

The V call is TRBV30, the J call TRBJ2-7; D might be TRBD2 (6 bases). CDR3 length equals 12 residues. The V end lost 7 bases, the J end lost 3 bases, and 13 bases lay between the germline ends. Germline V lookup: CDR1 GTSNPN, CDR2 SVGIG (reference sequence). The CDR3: CASGTRGYEQYF. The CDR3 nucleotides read TGTGCCTCAGGGACTCGTGGCTACGAGCAGTACTTC.

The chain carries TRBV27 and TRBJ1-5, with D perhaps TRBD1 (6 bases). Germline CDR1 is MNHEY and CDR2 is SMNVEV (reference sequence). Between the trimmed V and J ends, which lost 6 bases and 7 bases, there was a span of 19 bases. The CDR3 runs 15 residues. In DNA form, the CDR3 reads TGTGCCAGCAGCTCTCCCTCACAGGGCCTCCAGCCCCAGCATTTT. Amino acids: CASSSPSQGLQPQHF.

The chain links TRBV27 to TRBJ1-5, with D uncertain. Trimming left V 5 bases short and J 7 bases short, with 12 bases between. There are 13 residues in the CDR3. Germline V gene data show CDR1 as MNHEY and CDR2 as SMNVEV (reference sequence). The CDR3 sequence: CASSPTTNQPQHF. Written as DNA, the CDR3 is TGTGCCAGCAGTCCGACGACTAACCAGCCCCAGCATTTT.

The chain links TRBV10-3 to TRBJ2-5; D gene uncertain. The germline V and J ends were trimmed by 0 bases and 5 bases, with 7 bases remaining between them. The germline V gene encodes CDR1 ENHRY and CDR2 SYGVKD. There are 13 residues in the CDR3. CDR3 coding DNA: TGTGCCATCAGTGAGTCGAATACTGAGACCCAGTACTTC. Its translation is CAISESNTETQYF.